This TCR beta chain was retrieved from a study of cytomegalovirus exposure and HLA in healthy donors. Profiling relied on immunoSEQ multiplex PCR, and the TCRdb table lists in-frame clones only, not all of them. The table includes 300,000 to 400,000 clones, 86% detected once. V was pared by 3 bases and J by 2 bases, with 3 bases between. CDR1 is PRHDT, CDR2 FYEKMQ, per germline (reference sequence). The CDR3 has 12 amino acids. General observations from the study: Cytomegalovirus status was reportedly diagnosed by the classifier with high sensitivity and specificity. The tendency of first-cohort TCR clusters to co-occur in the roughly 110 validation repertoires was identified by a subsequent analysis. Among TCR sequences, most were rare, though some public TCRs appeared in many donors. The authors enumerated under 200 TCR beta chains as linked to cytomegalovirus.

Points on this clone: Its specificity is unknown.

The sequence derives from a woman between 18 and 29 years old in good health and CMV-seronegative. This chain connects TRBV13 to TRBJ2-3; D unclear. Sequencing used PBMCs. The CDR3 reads CASSFYTDTQYF. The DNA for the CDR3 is TGTGCCAGCAGCTTCTACACAGATACGCAGTATTTT.